This is a list of T cell receptor beta chains from one sample in a study of cytomegalovirus exposure and HLA in healthy donors. The method was immunoSEQ multiplex PCR; TCRdb's version includes in-frame clones alone and lacks a portion of them. The repertoire consists of 150,000 to 180,000 clones, with 80% occurring once and the leading ten covering over 10%. Sequencing input: PBMCs. The receptor source for this set is a man between 25 and 39 years old in good health and CMV-seropositive. Each CDR3 is given with its conserved first and last residue.

TRBV7-2	14	CASSTQGGGETQYF
TRBV7-9	15	CASSPVGDSNQPQHF
TRBV27	16	CASSFRTSGSPYEQYF
TRBV5-1	14	CASSPSGFSYEQYF
TRBV28	15	CASSLGASGRGEQFF
TRBV9	15	CASSVVQGLNTEAFF
TRBV4-1	18	CASSRGGGTGGSRNEQYF
TRBV7-2	14	CASSRLVSYNEQFF
TRBV2	13	CASSVGRVEGYTF
TRBV6-5	15	CASRFVAATNEKLFF
TRBV6-5	14	CASHGGNSYNEQFF
TRBV2	13	CASSESGPGAQYF
TRBV14	15	CASSQWGGAATEAFF
TRBV9	13	CASSAGGQETQYF
TRBV19	15	CASSIDRDAYNEQFF
TRBV5-1	16	CASSLAQGIYADTQYF
TRBV7-3	14	CASSLRASGNEQFF
TRBV19	15	CATKKAGVSSQPQHF
TRBV9	15	CASSTGHSSNQPQHF
TRBV4-1	13	CASSQDPTWRGYF
TRBV27	16	CASSIQGAKVNSPLHF
TRBV28	15	CASSLGAGDVTEAFF
TRBV5-6	17	CASSLARSSGSTDTQYF
TRBV15	15	CATSRDLVAQETQYF
TRBV27	16	CASSPRLAGGRHEQYF
TRBV9	16	CASSVSPGGETYEQYF
TRBV12-5	13	CASGISGRNEQFF
TRBV7-9	18	CASSLSRGQVHYPYEQYF
TRBV25-1	15	CASSGTGKDSYEQYF
TRBV9	14	CASSVTQESYEQYF
TRBV19	15	CASSIDLASPYGYTF
TRBV5-4	16	CASSRRTGELSYEQYF
TRBV4-1	14	CASSQVAASYEQYF
TRBV27	12	CASSLRGGVGYF
TRBV27	13	CASRADNSYEQYF
TRBV19	15	CASSIGGSYYNEQFF
TRBV30	13	CAWSVIGQETQYF
TRBV28	15	CASSPPDVGEDEQYF
TRBV6-5	13	CASSSGLAREQFF
TRBV11-3	16	CASSPPEDGQGSTQYF
TRBV9	14	CASAPRGENEKLFF
TRBV7-2	17	CASSPGTSGKYRETQYF
TRBV5-1	17	CASSLNRGTDYSYEQYF
TRBV4-2	17	CASSGGAGAASYNEQFF
TRBV7-9	12	CASSPSGIEAFF
TRBV4-2	15	CASSQTVAGGYEQYF
TRBV6-1	13	CASSEVFSGRAFF
TRBV4-2	16	CASSQEGSSGRTPRFF
TRBV5-1	15	CASSELAGAQETQYF
TRBV28	15	CASSTPGEGGVEQYF
TRBV4-2	15	CASSQEVEVAYEQFF
TRBV27	13	CASSESTANEQFF
TRBV4-2	18	CASSLALYRGTTNEKLFF
TRBV5-5	16	CASSLVGPAGTGELFF